This TCR beta chain was obtained from a study of T cells in Graves' hyperthyroidism and ophthalmopathy (dated by TCRdb to the late 2010s). For the wider study: Peripheral blood samples were taken at the time of initial diagnosis, prior to any treatment. To identify distinguishing TCR V-J signatures, a discovery cohort of around 100 patients was used, comprising under 45 with Graves' ophthalmopathy and around 60 with stable Graves' hyperthyroidism. Prospective prediction of ophthalmopathy was tested in an independent validation cohort consisting of about 20 hyperthyroidism patients and some 17 patients who later progressed to ophthalmopathy. The 95 to 100 discovery patients were randomly divided into training and test sets at a 7:3 ratio. The study also compared thyroid tissue and blood T-cell repertoires from about six Graves' hyperthyroidism patients. After sampling, hyperthyroidism patients received methimazole starting at 30 mg daily, and ophthalmopathy patients received high-dose intravenous methylprednisolone. TCR Vbeta CDR3 sequencing of 120 to 150 peripheral blood samples (over 40 ophthalmopathy, 70 to 85 hyperthyroidism and roughly 17 progressor patients) is reported in the paper.

Ophthalmopathy patients had moderately to severely active disease, with a Clinical Activity Score of 3 or more, a NOSPECS grade of 4 or more, and a disease duration of less than 3 months. Any patient with an uncontrolled infection, another autoimmune disease, pregnancy or lactation was excluded. Diagnoses were established on the basis of clinical symptoms, serum thyroxine and TRAb, thyroid ultrasound, and orbital computed tomography. Ficoll-Paque density gradient centrifugation was used to isolate PBMCs from 10 ml of fresh peripheral blood. Total RNA was extracted using Trizol reagent, and RNA quality was assessed on an Agilent 2100 Bioanalyzer. The cysteine opens and the phenylalanine closes a CDR3 of 15 amino acids. Kept here is only the CDR3 DNA, which spans 45 bases and is read in frame from base 1. The germline V gene sets CDR1 to SGHAT and CDR2 to FQNNGV. Trimming takes 0 bases from V and 3 bases from J, and the germline ends sit 12 bases apart.

Amplification of TCR beta CDR3 regions was carried out from RNA transcripts. A first-round RT-PCR of the TCR CDR3 used the HTBI primer set with the Qiagen OneStep RT-PCR kit. Libraries were constructed in a second round of multiplex PCR, after which size selection and purification were carried out. The libraries were sequenced on an Illumina HiSeq2000 using paired-end 100 bp reads. The authors' analysis ran thus. SOAPnuke was used to process the raw data, removing reads that contained adapters or uncalled bases, had a mean Phred below 15, or lacked an exact match to the constant primer or identifier. COPE v1.2.5 was used to merge the high-quality paired reads, and each unique nucleotide sequence was defined as a clonotype. Clonotypes were aligned to IMGT TRBV, TRBD and TRBJ reference segments using MiTCR v1.1. The analysis was restricted to V-J combinations with a frequency above 0.0001, which together covered about 99% of the repertoires. The TCS score was defined as F50 (clonal expansion) divided by E x V (chaos), with BLOSUM62-based TCRdist calculated between CDR3 peptides within each V-J. Welch's t-statistics and random forest reduced approximately 520 V-J features to 10 to 15, which were used in a naive Bayes classifier (R e1071). TCRdb took the public reads, trimmed them with fastp at Q25, ran MiXCR for clone calling and kept in-frame beta chains. CDR3 protein duplicates are merged, each entry listing the most common genes and DNA. TCRdb's processing, not the study's, gives the V and J calls here. Here the sample has approximately 600,000 distinct CDR3 sequences; about a fifth occur a single time. Of the sample, about 35% falls within the top ten clones.

What the authors observed across the whole study: Most expanded thyroid clonotypes (frequency above 0.001) were also detected in blood, a finding suggesting that blood repertoires may reflect thyroid immune responses. A model built on a 13 V-J signature distinguished ophthalmopathy from stable hyperthyroidism, reaching about 88% sensitivity and around 81% specificity in cross-validation and 80%/75% in testing. During validation, the model predicted progression to ophthalmopathy a median of roughly 7.1 months ahead of onset, with 60% to 71% sensitivity and 72% to 85% specificity. No statistical method was used to set the sample size in advance, and investigators knew the group allocation.

In the case of this clonotype: Its antigen is still unknown. The sample holds no much larger clone one base away, and base qualities are not on file.

The rearranged chain carries TRBV11-2 and TRBJ2-7; the D gene cannot be resolved beyond TRBD1 or TRBD2, each matching 6 bases. Sequenced material: blood. The TCR sequence derives from a young man with Graves' ophthalmopathy. The CDR3 here reads CASSLESGGGYEQYF. The DNA sequence is TGTGCCAGCAGCTTAGAATCCGGGGGCGGCTACGAGCAGTACTTC.